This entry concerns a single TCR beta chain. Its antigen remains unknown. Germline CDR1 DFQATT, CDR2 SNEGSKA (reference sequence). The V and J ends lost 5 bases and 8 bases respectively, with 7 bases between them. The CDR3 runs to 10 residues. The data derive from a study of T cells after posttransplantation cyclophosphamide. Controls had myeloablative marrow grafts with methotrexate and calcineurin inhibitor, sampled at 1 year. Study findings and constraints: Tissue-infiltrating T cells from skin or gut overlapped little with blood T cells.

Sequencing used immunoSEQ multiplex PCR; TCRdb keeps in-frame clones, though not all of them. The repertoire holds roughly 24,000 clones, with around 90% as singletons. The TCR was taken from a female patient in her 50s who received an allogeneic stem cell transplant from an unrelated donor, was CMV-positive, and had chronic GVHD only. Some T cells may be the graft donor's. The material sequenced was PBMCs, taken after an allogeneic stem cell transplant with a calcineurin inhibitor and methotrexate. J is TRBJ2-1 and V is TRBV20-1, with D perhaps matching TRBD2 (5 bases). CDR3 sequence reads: CSAQDYEQFF. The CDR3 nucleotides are TGCAGTGCTCAGGACTATGAGCAGTTCTTC.